This TCR beta chain originates from a study of CD8+ T cells in alopecia areata. General observations from the study: Clonality was higher in lesional than normal scalp, especially in alopecia totalis/universalis.

A note on this clone: Antigen specificity is unknown. Germline is not matched at one junction end, which may reflect a read error.

Following extraction, RNA underwent reverse transcription to cDNA, which served as the sequencing template. Repertoires were generated with immunoSEQ multiplex PCR, while TCRdb's copy carries only in-frame clones and drops some. The profile shows some 150,000 clones, roughly 50% of them singletons. The germline V gene encodes CDR1 SGHRS and CDR2 YFSETQ. The CDR3 length is 15 residues. The sequence derives from a human donor with alopecia areata. Sequences were derived from CD4+ T cells sorted from blood, sampled at week 0. V and J are TRBV5-1 and TRBJ2-2; D tentatively fits TRBD1 or TRBD2 (5 bases each). The CDR3 loop is CASSLDRRNTGELLF. The CDR3, as DNA: TGCGCCAGCAGCTTGGACAGGCGGAACACCGGGGAGCTGCTTTTT.